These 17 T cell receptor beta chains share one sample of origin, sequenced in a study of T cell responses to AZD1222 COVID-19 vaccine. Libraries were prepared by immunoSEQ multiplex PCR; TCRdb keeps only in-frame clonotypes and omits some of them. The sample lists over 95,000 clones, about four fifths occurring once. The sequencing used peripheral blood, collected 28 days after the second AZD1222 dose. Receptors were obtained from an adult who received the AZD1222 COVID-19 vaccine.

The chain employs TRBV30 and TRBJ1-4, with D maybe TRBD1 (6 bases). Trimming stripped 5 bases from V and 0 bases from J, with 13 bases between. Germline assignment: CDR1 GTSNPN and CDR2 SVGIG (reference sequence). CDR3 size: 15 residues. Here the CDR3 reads CAWGQKLSTNEKLFF. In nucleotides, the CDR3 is TGTGCCTGGGGACAGAAACTATCAACTAATGAAAAACTGTTTTTT. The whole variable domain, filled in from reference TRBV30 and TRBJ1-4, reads SQTIHQWPATLVQPVGSPLSLECTVEGTSNPNLYWYRQAAGRGLQLLFYSVGIGQISSEVPQNLSASRPQDRQFILSSKKLLLSDSGFYLCAWGQKLSTNEKLFFGSGTQLSVL.

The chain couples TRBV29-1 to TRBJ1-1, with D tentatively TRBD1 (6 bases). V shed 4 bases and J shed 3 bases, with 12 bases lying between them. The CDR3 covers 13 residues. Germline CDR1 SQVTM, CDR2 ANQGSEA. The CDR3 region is CSVGRQGHTEAFF. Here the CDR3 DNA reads TGCAGCGTTGGACGGCAGGGGCACACTGAAGCTTTCTTT.

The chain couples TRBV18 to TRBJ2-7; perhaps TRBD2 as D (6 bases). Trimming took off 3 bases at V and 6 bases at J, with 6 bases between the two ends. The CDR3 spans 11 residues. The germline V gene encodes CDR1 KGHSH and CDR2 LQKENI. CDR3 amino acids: CASSPGGEQYF. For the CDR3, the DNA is TGTGCCAGCTCACCGGGGGGCGAGCAGTACTTC.

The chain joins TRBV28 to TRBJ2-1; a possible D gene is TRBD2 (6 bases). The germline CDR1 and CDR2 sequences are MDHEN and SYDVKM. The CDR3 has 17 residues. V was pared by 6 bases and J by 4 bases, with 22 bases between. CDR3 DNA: TGTGCCAGCAGCTCGGAGGGAGCGGAATACTTATACAATGAGCAGTTCTTC. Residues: CASSSEGAEYLYNEQFF.

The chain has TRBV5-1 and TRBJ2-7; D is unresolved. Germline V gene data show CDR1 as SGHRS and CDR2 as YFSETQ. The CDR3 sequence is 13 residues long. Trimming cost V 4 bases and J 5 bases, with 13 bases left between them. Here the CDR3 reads CASSPSSNHEQYF. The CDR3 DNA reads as TGCGCCAGCAGCCCCTCCAGCAACCACGAGCAGTACTTC.

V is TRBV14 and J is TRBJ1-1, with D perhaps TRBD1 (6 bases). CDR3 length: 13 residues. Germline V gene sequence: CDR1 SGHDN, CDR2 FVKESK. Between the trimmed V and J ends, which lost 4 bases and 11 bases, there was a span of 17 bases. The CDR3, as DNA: TGTGCCAGCAGCCGAAACGACCAGGGGCAGGCTTTCTTT. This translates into CASSRNDQGQAFF. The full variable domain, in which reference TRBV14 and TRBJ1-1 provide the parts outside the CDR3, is EAGVTQFPSHSVIEKGQTVTLRCDPISGHDNLYWYRRVMGKEIKFLLHFVKESKQDESGMPNNRFLAERTGGTYSTLKVQPAELEDSGVYFCASSRNDQGQAFFGQGTRLTVV.

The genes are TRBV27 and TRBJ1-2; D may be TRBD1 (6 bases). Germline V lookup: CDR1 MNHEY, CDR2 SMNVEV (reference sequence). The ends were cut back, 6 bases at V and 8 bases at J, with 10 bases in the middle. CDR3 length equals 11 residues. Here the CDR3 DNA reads TGTGCCAGCAGAACAGGGCGAGGCTACACCTTC. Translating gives CASRTGRGYTF.

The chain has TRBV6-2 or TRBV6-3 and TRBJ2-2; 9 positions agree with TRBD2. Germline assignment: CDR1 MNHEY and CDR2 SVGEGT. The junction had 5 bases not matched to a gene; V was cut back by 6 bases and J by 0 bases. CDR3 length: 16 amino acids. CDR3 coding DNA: TGTGCCAGCAGCAAAGCGGGAGGTTCGAACACCGGGGAGCTGTTTTTT. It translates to CASSKAGGSNTGELFF.

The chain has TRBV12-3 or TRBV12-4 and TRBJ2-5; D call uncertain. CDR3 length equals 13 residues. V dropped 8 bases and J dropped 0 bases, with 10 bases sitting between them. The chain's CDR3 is CASRREHQETQYF. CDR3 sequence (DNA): TGTGCCAGCCGGCGTGAGCACCAAGAGACCCAGTACTTC.

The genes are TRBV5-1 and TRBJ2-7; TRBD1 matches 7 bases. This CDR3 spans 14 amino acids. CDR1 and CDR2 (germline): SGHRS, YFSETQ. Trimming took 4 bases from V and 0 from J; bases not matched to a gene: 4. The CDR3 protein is CASSPTGSSYEQYF. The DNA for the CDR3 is TGCGCCAGCAGCCCGACAGGGTCCTCCTACGAGCAGTACTTC. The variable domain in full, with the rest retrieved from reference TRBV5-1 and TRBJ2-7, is KAGVTQTPRYLIKTRGQQVTLSCSPISGHRSVSWYQQTPGQGLQFLFEYFSETQRNKGNFPGRFSGRQFSNSRSEMNVSTLELGDSALYLCASSPTGSSYEQYFGPGTRLTVT.

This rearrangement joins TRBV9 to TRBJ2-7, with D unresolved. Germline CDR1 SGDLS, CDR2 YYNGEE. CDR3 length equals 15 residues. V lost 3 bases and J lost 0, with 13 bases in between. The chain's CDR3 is CASSADQGPSYEQYF. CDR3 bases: TGTGCCAGCAGCGCAGACCAAGGGCCCTCCTACGAGCAGTACTTC.

The CDR3, as DNA: TGTGCCAGCAGCCGCTCGGGGGCTGAAGCTTTCTTT. Amino acids: CASSRSGAEAFF. This chain links TRBV7-9 with TRBJ1-1; D possibly corresponds to TRBD1 (5 bases). The CDR3 loop spans 12 amino acids. With 5 bases removed from V and 6 bases from J, the gap between germline ends came to 10 bases. CDR1 is SEHNR, CDR2 FQNEAQ, per germline (reference sequence).

The CDR3 DNA is TGTGCCAGCTGCCCCGGGGTCGCGAGTGAAAAACTGTTTTTT. Its protein product is CASCPGVASEKLFF. The J gene is TRBJ1-4, the V gene TRBV7-8, with no clear D. Germline V gene lookup returns CDR1 SGHVS and CDR2 FQNEAQ. The CDR3 is made up of 14 amino acids. The germline V and J ends were trimmed by 8 bases and 7 bases, with 17 bases remaining between them.

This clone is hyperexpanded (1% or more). This CDR3 reads CASSGEPEEAFF. The CDR3, as DNA: TGTGCCAGTTCGGGGGAACCCGAGGAAGCTTTCTTT. The chain is built from TRBV19 and TRBJ1-1, with a weak D call TRBD1 (5 bases). V was clipped by 8 bases and J by 8 bases, with 15 bases between them. This CDR3 region has 12 residues. CDR1 is LNHDA, CDR2 SQIVND, per germline (reference sequence).

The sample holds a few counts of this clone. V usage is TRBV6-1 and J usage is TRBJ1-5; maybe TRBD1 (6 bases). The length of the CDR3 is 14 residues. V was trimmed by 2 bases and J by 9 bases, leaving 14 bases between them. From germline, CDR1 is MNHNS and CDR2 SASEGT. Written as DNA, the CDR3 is TGTGCCAGCAGTGAATATGAGGGGGTGAGGCCCCAGCATTTT. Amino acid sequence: CASSEYEGVRPQHF.

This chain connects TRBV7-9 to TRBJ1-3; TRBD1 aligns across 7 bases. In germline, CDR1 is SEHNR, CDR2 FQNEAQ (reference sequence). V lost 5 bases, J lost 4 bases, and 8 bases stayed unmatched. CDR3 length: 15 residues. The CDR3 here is CASSPRQGLGNTIYF. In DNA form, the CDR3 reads TGTGCCAGCAGCCCCCGACAGGGTTTAGGAAACACCATATATTTT.

The CDR3 protein is CASSPRDRNTEAFF. The CDR3, as DNA: TGTGCCAGCTCACCTAGGGACAGGAACACTGAAGCTTTCTTT. The chain has TRBV18 and TRBJ1-1, with 7 bases aligning to TRBD1. The CDR3 has 14 residues. J lost 1 base, V lost 3 bases, and 2 bases had no gene match. CDR1 is KGHSH, CDR2 LQKENI, per germline.